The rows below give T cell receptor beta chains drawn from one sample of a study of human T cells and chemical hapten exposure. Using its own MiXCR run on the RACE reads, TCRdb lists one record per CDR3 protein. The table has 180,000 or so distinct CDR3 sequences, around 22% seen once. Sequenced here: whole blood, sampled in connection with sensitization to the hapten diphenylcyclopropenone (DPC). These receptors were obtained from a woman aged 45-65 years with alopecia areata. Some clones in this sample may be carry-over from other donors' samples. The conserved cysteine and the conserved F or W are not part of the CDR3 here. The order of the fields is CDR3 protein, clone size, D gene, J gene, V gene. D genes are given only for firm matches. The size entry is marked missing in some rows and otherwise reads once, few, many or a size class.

SAGQVVDTEVF | - | TRBD1 | TRBJ1-1 | TRBV29-1
SVVRQGGTEAF | - | TRBD1 | TRBJ1-1 | TRBV29-1
ASSPGRGGHNSPLH | few | - | TRBJ1-6 | TRBV18
ASSLDRVATNEKLF | few | - | TRBJ1-4 | TRBV5-4
SGGQGAYEQY | - | TRBD1 | TRBJ2-7 | TRBV29-1
SAPGLVSDTQY | - | TRBD2 | TRBJ2-3 | TRBV20-1
ASLSAYYNEQF | few | - | TRBJ2-1 | TRBV6-1
ASVKDRGPYEQY | - | TRBD1 | TRBJ2-7 | TRBV5-5
SVKFSGANVLT | - | - | TRBJ2-6 | TRBV29-1
ASSEGLARYNEQF | - | TRBD2 | TRBJ2-1 | TRBV2
ASSWTSGNYEQY | few | TRBD2 | TRBJ2-7 | TRBV5-1
ASSSQVGSYEQY | - | - | TRBJ2-7 | TRBV7-2
ASSLGSGTETLEQF | - | - | TRBJ2-1 | TRBV5-1
SARGGGDTEAF | many | - | TRBJ1-1 | TRBV20-1
ASSGYRARGLDEQF | few | - | TRBJ2-1 | TRBV9
AWSVGSSNEQY | - | - | TRBJ2-7 | TRBV30
ASSQSPGPGEQF | - | - | TRBJ2-1 | TRBV4-1
AILTGVPYWNQPQH | once | TRBD1 | TRBJ1-5 | TRBV10-3
ASSVGHRGGSTEAF | - | TRBD1 | TRBJ1-1 | TRBV9
AISEPQETQY | few | - | TRBJ2-5 | TRBV10-3
ASSTADGPRGTEAF | - | - | TRBJ1-1 | TRBV5-1
ASSVLSGSYNEQF | few | TRBD2 | TRBJ2-1 | TRBV12-3/TRBV12-4
ASIATGRQRQETQY | - | - | TRBJ2-5 | TRBV5-6
ASRPVTSGRYNEQF | - | TRBD2 | TRBJ2-1 | TRBV3-1
ASSQGEGGFNGYT | - | - | TRBJ1-2 | TRBV3-1
ASSSNELLSSYEQY | - | - | TRBJ2-7 | TRBV5-1
ASSVDRGNTEAF | few | TRBD1 | TRBJ1-1 | TRBV5-1
ASSKPRSYEQY | - | - | TRBJ2-7 | TRBV27
SAQINTEAF | once | - | TRBJ1-1 | TRBV20-1
ASSHRGQYEQY | - | TRBD1 | TRBJ2-7 | TRBV7-9
ASSDTRREFTDTQY | few | - | TRBJ2-3 | TRBV10-1
ASSARQGAEAF | - | TRBD1 | TRBJ1-1 | TRBV12-3/TRBV12-4
SGDLAGGPNEQF | few | TRBD2 | TRBJ2-1 | TRBV29-1
ASSQDYGGGEF | few | TRBD2 | TRBJ2-1 | TRBV4-2
ASSTLAGDNEQF | few | TRBD2 | TRBJ2-1 | TRBV7-9
ASSQVIQRGTQY | few | - | TRBJ2-3 | TRBV4-1
SVGSSRGGETQY | many | - | TRBJ2-5 | TRBV29-1
ANSRQDPNTGELF | few | - | TRBJ2-2 | TRBV12-3/TRBV12-4
SLALGGRSNNEQF | few | - | TRBJ2-1 | TRBV29-1
ASSYSGGETQY | - | - | TRBJ2-5 | TRBV6-6